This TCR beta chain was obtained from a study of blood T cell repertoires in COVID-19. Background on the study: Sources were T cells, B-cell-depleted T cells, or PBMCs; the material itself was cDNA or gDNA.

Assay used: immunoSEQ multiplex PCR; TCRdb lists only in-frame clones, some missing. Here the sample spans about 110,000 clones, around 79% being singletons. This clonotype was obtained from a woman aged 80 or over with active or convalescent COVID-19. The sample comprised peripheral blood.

The CDR3 DNA reads as TGTGCCAGCAGCTTCTCAAGGGGTTACAATGAGCAGTTCTTC. Translating gives CASSFSRGYNEQFF. This chain joins TRBV7-2 and TRBJ2-1, with a tentative D call TRBD1 (5 bases). CDR1 is SGHTA and CDR2 is FQGNSA in the germline V gene. V was shortened by 3 bases and J by 4 bases, with 10 bases between the two germline ends. The CDR3 has 14 residues.